This passage covers 8 T cell receptor beta chains from one sample sequenced in a study of tumor-infiltrating lymphocytes in primary liver carcinoma. Germline DNA was extracted too, while blood RNA derived from unsorted whole blood. A constant-region primer served to make TCR beta cDNA from approximately 490 ng total RNA. Three rounds of nested multiplex PCR with slightly modified ARM-PCR produced TCR beta libraries. It was with TRBV1-TRBV30 forward primers and a C-beta reverse primer that the first two PCR rounds were run, at 10 cycles each. TCRdb reprocessed the multiplex PCR reads via MiXCR and lists one record per CDR3 protein. This sample has fewer than 400,000 distinct CDR3 sequences, with over 55% found just once. The material sequenced was peripheral blood. The source is a man aged 40-55 years with primary liver carcinoma and hepatitis B virus infection.

This clonotype was observed once. This may be a read error, as it is one base from a much larger clone. This sequence joins TRBV6-6 and TRBJ2-7; no definite D call. The germline gives CDR1 MNHNY, CDR2 SVGAGI (reference sequence). This CDR3 has 15 amino acids. Trimming pared 8 bases from V and 3 bases from J, leaving 20 bases between. The CDR3 bases are TGTGCCAGCTGGTTGGGGTCAGGTTCAATCTACGAGCAGTACTTC. This encodes CASWLGSGSIYEQYF.

The chain has TRBV6-6 and TRBJ2-1, with D perhaps matching TRBD2 (6 bases). Per the germline V gene, CDR1 is MNHNY and CDR2 is SVGAGI (reference sequence). The CDR3 spans 14 residues. Trimming removed 7 bases at V and 9 bases at J, with 19 bases between. DNA for the CDR3: TGTGCCAGCATGATATGGGAGGACCTATCTGAGCAGTTCTTC. It specifies CASMIWEDLSEQFF.

The V call is TRBV29-1, the J call TRBJ2-3; D remains unclear. The CDR3 sequence is 11 residues long. Germline loops: CDR1 SQVTM, CDR2 ANQGSEA. As DNA, the CDR3 is TGCGACCTTGGGGGCACAGATACGCAGTATTTT. Translating it yields CDLGGTDTQYF.

The V call is TRBV4-2, the J call TRBJ2-5, with a weak D call TRBD2 (5 bases). The V gene lost 3 bases and the J gene lost 0 bases, with 11 bases spanning the gap. The CDR3 spans 15 residues. Per germline, CDR1 LGHNA and CDR2 YNFKEQ. The CDR3 DNA sequence: TGTGCCAGCAGCCATCGACCGGACTACCAAGAGACCCAGTACTTC. It codes for CASSHRPDYQETQYF.

To note about this clonotype: A read error is possible here, since a much larger clone lies one base away. CDR3 residues: CVSSLFRGGGTDTQYF. CDR3 DNA: TGTGTCAGCAGCTTGTTCCGGGGGGGAGGCACAGATACGCAGTATTTT. The chain uses TRBV5-4 and TRBJ2-3, with 8 bases fitting TRBD2. CDR3 length: 16 amino acids. Per germline, CDR1 SGHNT and CDR2 YYREEE (reference sequence).

This sequence joins TRBV5-1 and TRBJ2-5; the match to TRBD1 covers 7 bases. J lost 7 bases, V lost 4 bases, and 10 bases had no gene match. The V gene's germline CDR1 is SGHRS and CDR2 YFSETQ. This CDR3 spans 14 amino acids. Here the CDR3 reads CASSVTTGSWTQYF. DNA of the CDR3: TGCGCCAGCAGCGTGACGACAGGGTCCTGGACCCAGTACTTC.

The rearrangement uses TRBV7-8 and TRBJ1-2, with D possibly TRBD1 on 6 matching bases. This CDR3 is 17 amino acids long. Per the germline V gene, CDR1 is SGHVS and CDR2 is FQNEAQ. The germline V and J ends were trimmed by 5 bases and 4 bases, with 23 bases remaining between them. CDR3 residues: CASSQPPGQRVFYGYTF. The DNA for the CDR3 is TGTGCCAGCAGCCAGCCCCCCGGACAGCGTGTTTTCTATGGCTACACCTTC.

A word on this clonotype: This may be a read error, as it is one base from a much larger clone. The chain couples TRBV5-4 to TRBJ2-1, with 9 bases that match TRBD2. The CDR3 runs to 15 residues. Germline assignment: CDR1 SGHNT and CDR2 YYREEE (reference sequence). Here the CDR3 reads CASSLSSGTYNDQFF. The DNA of the CDR3 is TGTGCCAGCAGCTTGTCTAGCGGGACATACAATGATCAGTTCTTC. Full variable domain (rest looked up from reference TRBV5-4 and TRBJ2-1): ETGVTQSPTHLIKTRGQQVTLRCSSQSGHNTVSWYQQALGQGPQFIFQYYREEENGRGNFPPRFSGLQFPNYSSELNVNALELDDSALYLCASSLSSGTYNDQFFGPGTRLTVL.